Each of the 17 T cell receptor beta chains below was sequenced from the same sample in a study of blood T cell repertoires in COVID-19. Sequencing was performed with immunoSEQ multiplex PCR; in TCRdb, only in-frame clones are kept and a portion is missing. This sample carries tens of thousands of clones, 90% of them seen once, and the ten largest clones take 0.77%. The specimen sequenced was peripheral blood. The source of these receptors is a woman at least 80 years old with acute or convalescent COVID-19.

This chain links TRBV28 with TRBJ1-3, with D perhaps TRBD1 (6 bases). CDR1 and CDR2 from the germline V gene are MDHEN and SYDVKM. This CDR3 has 17 residues. The V end was cut by 7 bases, the J end by 2 bases, with 21 bases between. The CDR3 spells CASTPTRGADAGNTIYF. The CDR3 DNA is TGTGCCAGCACCCCCACCCGGGGGGCGGACGCTGGAAACACCATATATTTT.

The chain employs TRBV7-2 and TRBJ2-1, with D hard to call. Trimming cost V 4 bases and J 2 bases, with 6 bases left between them. Germline V gene data show CDR1 as SGHTA and CDR2 as FQGNSA. The CDR3 runs to 13 residues. CDR3 in amino acids: CASSSSPYNEQFF. The CDR3 nucleotides are TGTGCCAGCAGCTCTTCCCCCTACAATGAGCAGTTCTTC.

The chain combines TRBV19 with TRBJ2-1, with D perhaps matching TRBD1 (6 bases). CDR1 is LNHDA, CDR2 SQIVND, per germline (reference sequence). V lost 5 bases and J 8 bases, leaving 19 bases between the germline ends. This CDR3 spans 15 amino acids. The CDR3 DNA reads TGTGCCAGTAGTGCCGGAGGACAGACTATGGATGAGCAGTTCTTC. Translating gives CASSAGGQTMDEQFF.

V and J are TRBV19 and TRBJ1-2, with 8 bases fitting TRBD1. CDR1 and CDR2 (germline): LNHDA, SQIVND (reference sequence). V shed 6 bases and J 7 bases; nucleotides not matched to a gene: 4. The CDR3 is made up of 12 amino acids. CDR3 in amino acids: CASSRTGGGYTF. The CDR3 DNA reads as TGTGCCAGTAGCCGAACAGGGGGTGGCTACACCTTC.

V and J are TRBV5-1 and TRBJ1-5; 7 bases line up with TRBD1. Germline CDR1 and CDR2: SGHRS and YFSETQ. With 0 bases clipped from V and 3 bases from J, the junction kept 3 bases outside the gene matches. This CDR3 region has 15 residues. CDR3 nucleotide sequence: TGCGCCAGCAGCTTGGAGGGGGCCATCAATCAGCCCCAGCATTTT. Protein: CASSLEGAINQPQHF.

The DNA of the CDR3 is TGTGCCAGCAGCCACGCAGGCGGGAGGTCTACAGATACGCAGTATTTT. Residues: CASSHAGGRSTDTQYF. The chain couples TRBV5-4 to TRBJ2-3; the match to TRBD2 covers 8 bases. The V gene's germline CDR1 is SGHNT and CDR2 YYREEE (reference sequence). V dropped 4 bases and J dropped 3; count of bases not matched to a gene: 10. This CDR3 region has 16 residues.

The chain recombines TRBV18 with TRBJ2-7, with D unclear. Trimming removed 3 bases at V and 1 base at J, with 4 bases between. This CDR3 contains 12 residues. CDR1 is KGHSH and CDR2 is LQKENI in the germline V gene. This chain's CDR3 is CASSPPSYEQYF. The DNA for the CDR3 is TGTGCCAGCTCACCCCCTTCCTACGAGCAGTACTTC.

The chain recombines TRBV4-3 with TRBJ1-6; TRBD1 agrees at 8 bases. V lost 0 bases and J lost 7; bases outside the gene matches: 8. This CDR3 spans 17 amino acids. The germline V gene encodes CDR1 LGHNA and CDR2 YSLEER. The CDR3 reads CASSQETRDRRNSPLHF. CDR3 coding DNA: TGCGCCAGCAGCCAAGAAACCCGGGACAGGCGCAATTCACCCCTCCACTTT.

The chain combines TRBV3-1 (or the pseudogene TRBV3-2) with TRBJ2-5; D perhaps matches TRBD1 (6 bases). From germline, CDR1 is LGHDT and CDR2 YNNKEL (reference sequence). The length of the CDR3 is 15 residues. With 1 base removed from V and 5 bases from J, the gap between germline ends came to 14 bases. The CDR3 DNA is TGTGCCAGCAGCCAAGGGACAGTCATTGGGGAGACCCAGTACTTC. As protein: CASSQGTVIGETQYF.

This rearrangement joins TRBV23-1 to TRBJ1-4; 10 bases are shared with TRBD1. TRBV23-1 is flagged as an ORF with uncertain function. The CDR3 loop spans 15 amino acids. With V trimmed by 5 bases and J by 5 bases, 5 bases remained unmatched. In DNA form, the CDR3 reads TGCGCCAGCAGTGATCCGGGACAGGGGAATGAAAAACTGTTTTTT. This sequence encodes CASSDPGQGNEKLFF.

In its sample, this clone was seen once. The rearrangement joins TRBV9 to TRBJ2-1; 7 bases fit TRBD2. The CDR3 covers 16 residues. Trimming removed 0 bases from V and 3 bases from J; junction bases left unmatched: 6. Germline lookup yields CDR1 SGDLS and CDR2 YYNGEE. CDR3 DNA sequence: TGTGCCAGCAGCGTAGTAGGCGGGGGACTCTACAATGAGCAGTTCTTC. This gives the protein CASSVVGGGLYNEQFF.

The V gene is TRBV10-2, the J gene TRBJ1-3; the D gene is possibly TRBD1 (5 bases). V was clipped by 5 bases and J by 3 bases, with 14 bases between them. The CDR3 length is 15 residues. Germline CDR1 reads WSHSY; CDR2 reads SAAADI. The CDR3, as DNA: TGCGCCAGCAGTCTCCGGAACAGGCTTGGAAACACCATATATTTT. It is translated as CASSLRNRLGNTIYF.

V usage is TRBV12-3 or TRBV12-4 and J usage is TRBJ1-2, with TRBD1 as a possible D gene (5 bases). This CDR3 has 12 amino acids. Between the trimmed V and J ends, which lost 3 bases and 8 bases, there was a span of 10 bases. The CDR3 spells CASSLEGPGYTF. For the CDR3, the DNA is TGTGCCAGCAGTTTGGAGGGGCCGGGCTACACCTTC.

The chain has TRBV2 and TRBJ2-2; D not resolved. This CDR3 spans 13 amino acids. V was pared by 8 bases and J by 7 bases, with 14 bases between. CDR1 is SNHLY and CDR2 is FYNNEI in the germline V gene. The CDR3 loop reads CASLQYERGELFF. In nucleotides, the CDR3 is TGTGCCAGCCTCCAATATGAGCGCGGGGAGCTGTTTTTT.

This clone was seen a single time. The rearrangement joins TRBV9 to TRBJ2-1; 11 nucleotides align to TRBD2. The CDR3 covers 14 residues. Losses at the gene ends were 4 bases for V and 5 bases for J; bases not matched to a gene: 2. Germline lookup yields CDR1 SGDLS and CDR2 YYNGEE. CDR3 region: CASSRLAGNNEQFF. DNA of the CDR3: TGTGCCAGCAGCAGACTAGCGGGAAACAATGAGCAGTTCTTC.

The V call is TRBV2, the J call TRBJ2-3; 7 bases are a match to TRBD1. This CDR3 has 14 residues. Trimming took 6 bases from V and 3 from J; bases not matched to a gene: 6. Germline-derived CDR1 and CDR2 are SNHLY and FYNNEI. DNA for the CDR3: TGTGCCAGCAGACAGGGGCGGGTGACAGATACGCAGTATTTT. Translation: CASRQGRVTDTQYF.

The chain links TRBV2 to TRBJ2-7; TRBD2 matches at 9 bases. Germline CDR1 SNHLY, CDR2 FYNNEI. This CDR3 spans 15 amino acids. The V gene end was trimmed by 7 bases and the J gene end by 3 bases; junction bases not matched to a gene: 10. The CDR3 DNA reads as TGTGCCAGCAACCCACGAGCTAGCGGGGTCTACGAGCAGTACTTC. Protein sequence: CASNPRASGVYEQYF.